The 32 T cell receptor beta chains reported below all come from one sample, sequenced in a study of cytomegalovirus exposure and HLA in healthy donors. TCRdb's table, derived via immunoSEQ multiplex PCR, lists solely in-frame clones and lacks some. The sample records 250,000 to 400,000 clones, approximately 88% being singletons. Sequencing was done on a sample of PBMCs. The receptors shown here come from a man aged 30 to 45 in good health and CMV-seronegative.

The chain carries TRBV7-9 and TRBJ1-2; D unresolved. Trimming left V 4 bases short and J 8 bases short, with 20 bases between. In germline, CDR1 is SEHNR, CDR2 FQNEAQ (reference sequence). CDR3 length equals 15 residues. CDR3 in DNA: TGTGCCAGCAGCTCCCCCGCCTTGCCCCACGGGGGCTACACCTTC. This sequence encodes CASSSPALPHGGYTF.

The CDR3 region is CASSPGNRGPYEQYF. CDR3 DNA sequence: TGTGCCAGCAGCCCTGGCAACAGGGGCCCCTACGAGCAGTACTTC. The genes are TRBV7-6 and TRBJ2-7; 7 bases match TRBD1. From germline, CDR1 is SGHVS and CDR2 FNYEAQ. CDR3 size: 15 residues. V lost 5 bases, J lost 2 bases, and 9 bases stayed unmatched.

The rearrangement links TRBV5-1 to TRBJ2-7; D possibly corresponds to TRBD1 (5 bases). This CDR3 contains 15 residues. Germline assignment: CDR1 SGHRS and CDR2 YFSETQ. Between the trimmed V and J ends, which lost 0 bases and 0 bases, there was a span of 10 bases. Here the CDR3 reads CASSLAQGSSYEQYF. CDR3 DNA sequence: TGCGCCAGCAGCTTGGCCCAGGGCAGCTCCTACGAGCAGTACTTC.

The chain links TRBV19 to TRBJ2-1; D is possibly TRBD1 (6 bases). This CDR3 spans 11 amino acids. V shed 2 bases and J shed 13 bases, with 9 bases lying between them. Germline lookup yields CDR1 LNHDA and CDR2 SQIVND (reference sequence). This CDR3 reads CASSITGLQFF. CDR3 sequence (DNA): TGTGCCAGTAGTATAACAGGGTTACAGTTCTTC.

This chain joins TRBV10-3 and TRBJ2-7, with TRBD1 identical over 9 bases. The germline CDR1 and CDR2 sequences are ENHRY and SYGVKD. This CDR3 is built from 13 residues. The V and J ends lost 8 bases and 3 bases, in that order; junction bases with no gene match: 5. CDR3 nucleotide sequence: TGTGCCATCGGCCAGACAGGGGGCTACGAGCAGTACTTC. Amino acid sequence: CAIGQTGGYEQYF.

The genes are TRBV5-5 and TRBJ1-2; a weak D match, TRBD1 (5 bases). The ends were cut back, 4 bases at V and 1 base at J, with 17 bases in the middle. This CDR3 contains 16 residues. Looked up from germline, CDR1 is SGHKS and CDR2 is YYEKEE (reference sequence). CDR3 amino acids: CASSTRQTDSNYGYTF. The CDR3 bases are TGTGCCAGCAGCACAAGGCAGACAGACAGTAACTATGGCTACACCTTC. The whole variable domain, remainder taken from reference TRBV5-5 and TRBJ1-2, is DAGVTQSPTHLIKTRGQQVTLRCSPISGHKSVSWYQQVLGQGPQFIFQYYEKEERGRGNFPDRFSARQFPNYSSELNVNALLLGDSALYLCASSTRQTDSNYGYTFGSGTRLTVV.

This clone has more than one count but fewer than ten. The chain links TRBV5-8 to TRBJ2-3, with D possibly matching TRBD2 (6 bases). Germline loops: CDR1 SGHTS, CDR2 YDEGEE. This CDR3 spans 15 amino acids. Trimming removed 2 bases at V and 2 bases at J, with 12 bases between. The CDR3 DNA follows: TGTGCCAGCAGCTTAGGACCGGGAGACACAGATACGCAGTATTTT. Its translation: CASSLGPGDTDTQYF.

The chain combines TRBV4-1 with TRBJ1-2, with D perhaps matching TRBD1 (5 bases). This CDR3 is 16 amino acids long. CDR1 MGHRA and CDR2 YSYEKL come from the germline V gene. V lost 2 bases and J lost 7, with 20 bases in between. This CDR3 is CASSQFGKAGLAGYTF. Here the CDR3 DNA reads TGCGCCAGCAGCCAATTCGGCAAGGCAGGGCTGGCTGGCTACACCTTC.

The V and J genes are TRBV18 and TRBJ1-1, with 8 bases that match TRBD1. CDR3 length: 15 amino acids. Unmatched junction bases numbered 7, after V lost 3 bases and J lost 4 bases. The germline CDR1 and CDR2 sequences are KGHSH and LQKENI. The CDR3 loop reads CASSPPTGVITEAFF. CDR3 sequence (DNA): TGTGCCAGCTCACCCCCGACAGGGGTGATCACTGAAGCTTTCTTT. Filled out from reference TRBV18 and TRBJ1-1, the complete variable domain reads NAGVMQNPRHLVRRRGQEARLRCSPMKGHSHVYWYRQLPEEGLKFMVYLQKENIIDESGMPKERFSAEFPKEGPSILRIQQVVRGDSAAYFCASSPPTGVITEAFFGQGTRLTVV.

J is TRBJ2-1 and V is TRBV27, with D perhaps matching TRBD2 (7 bases). The CDR3 sequence is 13 residues long. V was clipped by 8 bases and J by 5 bases, with 13 bases between them. CDR1 and CDR2 (germline): MNHEY, SMNVEV (reference sequence). The DNA of the CDR3 is TGTGCCAGCCTAAGGGGGGGCGACAATGAGCAGTTCTTC. Translating it yields CASLRGGDNEQFF.

The count of this clone is one. This chain links TRBV5-6 with TRBJ2-3, with 10 bases lining up with TRBD2. Germline-derived CDR1 and CDR2 are SGHDT and YYEEEE. V was clipped by 4 bases and J by 0 bases; unmatched bases: 5. The CDR3 extends over 16 amino acids. The DNA for the CDR3 is TGTGCCAGCAGCATAGCGGGGGGCCGGAGCACAGATACGCAGTATTTT. As protein: CASSIAGGRSTDTQYF.

This clone was recorded many times. The rearrangement joins TRBV7-7 to TRBJ1-1, with D tentatively TRBD1 (5 bases). Germline assignment: CDR1 SSHAT and CDR2 FNYEAQ (reference sequence). The CDR3 has 12 residues. The V end lost 5 bases, the J end lost 7 bases, and 11 bases lay between the germline ends. The DNA for the CDR3 is TGTGCCAGCAGCGAGACAGAGAATGAAGCTTTCTTT. Protein: CASSETENEAFF.

This rearrangement joins TRBV19 to TRBJ1-3; D gene unclear. V lost 11 bases and J lost 0, with 8 bases in between. Per germline, CDR1 LNHDA and CDR2 SQIVND (reference sequence). CDR3 length equals 12 residues. This CDR3 is CAAGVSGNTIYF. The CDR3 DNA reads TGTGCCGCCGGAGTCTCTGGAAACACCATATATTTT.

The J gene is TRBJ2-1, the V gene TRBV4-1; 9 bases match TRBD2. Germline V gives CDR1 MGHRA, CDR2 YSYEKL. There are 15 residues in the CDR3. After removal of 2 bases from V and 10 bases from J, the junction contained 9 bases not matched to a gene. This chain's CDR3 is CASSQPRRGGGEQFF. Here the CDR3 DNA reads TGCGCCAGCAGCCAACCGCGGCGGGGGGGTGGCGAGCAGTTCTTC.

In DNA form, the CDR3 reads TGTGCCAGCAGTGAAAAGGAGGGTCCTCTCAAGGGGAAACTGTTTTTT. This translates into CASSEKEGPLKGKLFF. The chain uses TRBV6-1 and TRBJ1-4, with a weak D call TRBD1 (5 bases). This CDR3 spans 16 amino acids. The germline V gene encodes CDR1 MNHNS and CDR2 SASEGT. Deletions cut 2 bases from V and 11 bases from J, with 21 bases between.

CDR3 residues: CASSLRTGYDSYEQYF. The CDR3 DNA reads as TGTGCCAGCAGCCTTCGGACAGGTTACGACTCCTACGAGCAGTACTTC. The chain joins TRBV9 to TRBJ2-7; 7 bases line up with TRBD1. Losses at the gene ends were 4 bases for V and 0 bases for J; bases not matched to a gene: 10. The germline gives CDR1 SGDLS, CDR2 YYNGEE. The CDR3 has 16 residues. Combining the CDR3 with reference TRBV9 and TRBJ2-7 gives the whole variable domain DSGVTQTPKHLITATGQRVTLRCSPRSGDLSVYWYQQSLDQGLQFLIQYYNGEERAKGNILERFSAQQFPDLHSELNLSSLELGDSALYFCASSLRTGYDSYEQYFGPGTRLTVT.

This clone was counted only a few times. The chain carries TRBV5-1 and TRBJ2-7; TRBD1 agrees at 7 bases. After removal of 4 bases from V and 1 base from J, the junction contained 8 bases not matched to a gene. CDR1 and CDR2 from the germline V gene are SGHRS and YFSETQ. The CDR3 has 15 residues. CDR3 nucleotide sequence: TGCGCCAGCAGCGTGAGACAGGGTGATTCCTACGAGCAGTACTTC. It yields the protein CASSVRQGDSYEQYF.

Only one count was recorded for this clone. CDR3 protein: CASSLRTGKPNRYTF. The CDR3 DNA is TGTGCCAGCAGCTTACGGACAGGCAAACCAAATCGCTACACCTTC. The chain couples TRBV7-2 to TRBJ1-2; 7 nucleotides match TRBD1. The V and J ends lost 2 bases and 9 bases, in that order; junction bases with no gene match: 12. The CDR3 totals 15 residues. CDR1 and CDR2 from the germline V gene are SGHTA and FQGNSA.

V usage is TRBV6-5 and J usage is TRBJ1-2; TRBD1 might be the D (6 bases). V shed 0 bases and J shed 8 bases, with 19 bases lying between them. The CDR3 totals 16 residues. Germline V gene lookup returns CDR1 MNHEY and CDR2 SVGAGI. The CDR3 reads CASSYSKQGSTRGYTF. The CDR3 bases are TGTGCCAGCAGTTACTCGAAGCAGGGGTCGACGCGAGGCTACACCTTC.

V usage is TRBV7-8 and J usage is TRBJ1-5; D might be TRBD1 (5 bases). Looked up from germline, CDR1 is SGHVS and CDR2 is FQNEAQ. CDR3 length: 15 residues. Trimming shortened V by 0 bases and J by 7 bases, and 13 bases separated the two germline ends. The CDR3 DNA follows: TGTGCCAGCAGCTTAGCTCCAGGGATAAGGCAGCCCCAGCATTTT. It encodes CASSLAPGIRQPQHF.

A single count supports this clone. The chain recombines TRBV27 with TRBJ2-4; 10 bases match TRBD1. Per germline, CDR1 MNHEY and CDR2 SMNVEV (reference sequence). This CDR3 is 13 amino acids long. Trimming removed 6 bases from V and 7 bases from J; junction bases left unmatched: 3. The CDR3 DNA sequence: TGTGCCAGCAGGCGACAGGGGGCGAACATTCAGTACTTC. This translates into CASRRQGANIQYF.

The rearrangement uses TRBV23-1 and TRBJ1-6; tentatively, D is TRBD1 (5 bases). TRBV23-1 counts as an open reading frame of uncertain function. The CDR3 length is 12 residues. The germline V and J ends were trimmed by 7 bases and 6 bases, with 7 bases remaining between them. For the CDR3, the DNA is TGCGCCAGCACTACAGGTAATTCACCCCTCCACTTT. Translating gives CASTTGNSPLHF.

The chain joins TRBV15 to TRBJ1-2; 9 nucleotides line up with TRBD1. This CDR3 region has 15 residues. V was pared by 3 bases and J by 5 bases, with 7 bases of the junction left unmatched. Germline V lookup: CDR1 LNHNV, CDR2 YYDKDF (reference sequence). CDR3 sequence: CATSSRDREKYGYTF. CDR3 sequence (DNA): TGTGCCACCAGCAGCCGGGACAGGGAGAAGTATGGCTACACCTTC.

In its sample, this clone was seen once. One junction end disagrees with the germline gene, perhaps due to a read error. This chain joins TRBV2 and TRBJ2-7; D possibly corresponds to TRBD1 (5 bases). Looked up from germline, CDR1 is SNHLY and CDR2 is FYNNEI. This CDR3 is 14 amino acids long. DNA of the CDR3: TGTGCCAGCAGGGAAGGACATGAGAACTACGAGCAGTACTTC. Translating it yields CASREGHENYEQYF.

V usage is TRBV6-4 and J usage is TRBJ2-3, with D unresolved. This CDR3 region has 15 residues. V dropped 6 bases and J dropped 4 bases, with 17 bases sitting between them. Germline lookup yields CDR1 MRHNA and CDR2 SNTAGT. The CDR3 here is CASSPTGASADTQYF. CDR3 nucleotide sequence: TGTGCCAGCAGCCCCACCGGAGCTTCGGCAGATACGCAGTATTTT.

The chain has TRBV12-5 and TRBJ2-6; possibly TRBD1 for D (5 bases). The CDR3 totals 16 residues. Germline values: CDR1 LGHNT, CDR2 FRNRAP. Between the trimmed V and J ends, which lost 5 bases and 2 bases, there was a span of 13 bases. In DNA, the CDR3 is TGTGCTAGTGGTGGTAACGCAGGGACTGGGGCCAACGTCCTGACTTTC. Translated: CASGGNAGTGANVLTF. The full variable domain, completed using reference TRBV12-5 and TRBJ2-6, is DARVTQTPRHKVTEMGQEVTMRCQPILGHNTVFWYRQTMMQGLELLAYFRNRAPLDDSGMPKDRFSAEMPDATLATLKIQPSEPRDSAVYFCASGGNAGTGANVLTFGAGSRLTVL.

This clone was recorded only once. V usage is TRBV9 and J usage is TRBJ2-5, with TRBD1 as a possible D gene (7 bases). Germline V lookup: CDR1 SGDLS, CDR2 YYNGEE. Deletions cut 2 bases from V and 5 bases from J, with 16 bases between. This CDR3 is built from 15 residues. CDR3 residues: CASSVEGAKWETQYF. The CDR3 DNA reads as TGTGCCAGCAGCGTGGAGGGGGCCAAGTGGGAGACCCAGTACTTC.

This chain joins TRBV7-9 and TRBJ1-1; perhaps TRBD1 as D (6 bases). The CDR3 length is 15 residues. Per germline, CDR1 SEHNR and CDR2 FQNEAQ (reference sequence). V shed 0 bases and J shed 5 bases, with 13 bases lying between them. CDR3 in amino acids: CASSLALGGWTEAFF. CDR3 sequence (DNA): TGTGCCAGCAGCTTAGCGTTAGGGGGATGGACTGAAGCTTTCTTT.

The genes are TRBV5-1 and TRBJ1-1; TRBD1 matches 7 bases. Trimming took 1 base from V and 6 from J; bases not matched to a gene: 9. This CDR3 region has 15 residues. Germline lookup yields CDR1 SGHRS and CDR2 YFSETQ. The CDR3 is CASSLNPQGEAEAFF. The CDR3 DNA follows: TGCGCCAGCAGCTTGAACCCGCAGGGGGAGGCTGAAGCTTTCTTT.

The chain is built from TRBV5-1 and TRBJ1-2; perhaps TRBD1 as D (5 bases). The V gene lost 3 bases and the J gene lost 6 bases, with 15 bases spanning the gap. The CDR3 consists of 14 residues. Per the germline V gene, CDR1 is SGHRS and CDR2 is YFSETQ. CDR3 DNA: TGCGCCAGCAGCTCCGACGTAGGGGCTCATGGCTACACCTTC. It codes for CASSSDVGAHGYTF.

The gene calls are TRBV19 and TRBJ1-1; 8 bases line up with TRBD1. Germline loops: CDR1 LNHDA, CDR2 SQIVND (reference sequence). J lost 0 bases, V lost 0 bases, and 9 bases had no gene match. The CDR3 is 18 amino acids. The CDR3 spells CASSIDLRTGSVNTEAFF. CDR3 nucleotide sequence: TGTGCCAGTAGTATAGATCTAAGGACAGGGTCGGTGAACACTGAAGCTTTCTTT.

V usage is TRBV29-1 and J usage is TRBJ1-6; D might be TRBD1 (6 bases). Deletions cut 6 bases from V and 9 bases from J, with 15 bases between. CDR3 length equals 13 residues. The germline V gene encodes CDR1 SQVTM and CDR2 ANQGSEA. This chain's CDR3 is CSVRRDTISPLHF. The CDR3, as DNA: TGCAGCGTCAGAAGGGACACTATTTCACCCCTCCACTTT. Supplemented by reference TRBV29-1 and TRBJ1-6, the full variable domain reads SAVISQKPSRDICQRGTSLTIQCQVDSQVTMMFWYRQQPGQSLTLIATANQGSEATYESGFVIDKFPISRPNLTFSTLTVSNMSPEDSSIYLCSVRRDTISPLHFGNGTRLTVT.